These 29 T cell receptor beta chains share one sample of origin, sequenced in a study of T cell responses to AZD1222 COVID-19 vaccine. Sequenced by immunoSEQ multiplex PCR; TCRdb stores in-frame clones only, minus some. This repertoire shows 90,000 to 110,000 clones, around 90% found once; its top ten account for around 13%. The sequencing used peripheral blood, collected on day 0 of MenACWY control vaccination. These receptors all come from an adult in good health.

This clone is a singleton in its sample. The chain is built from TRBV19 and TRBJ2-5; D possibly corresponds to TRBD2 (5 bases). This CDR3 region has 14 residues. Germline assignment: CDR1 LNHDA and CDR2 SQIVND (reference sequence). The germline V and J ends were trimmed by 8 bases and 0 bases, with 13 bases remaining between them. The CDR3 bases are TGTGCCAGTGCCCCGGGGTCGTACCAAGAGACCCAGTACTTC. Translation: CASAPGSYQETQYF. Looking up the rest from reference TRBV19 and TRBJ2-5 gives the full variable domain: DGGITQSPKYLFRKEGQNVTLSCEQNLNHDAMYWYRQDPGQGLRLIYYSQIVNDFQKGDIAEGYSVSREKKESFPLTVTSAQKNPTAFYLCASAPGSYQETQYFGPGTRLLVL.

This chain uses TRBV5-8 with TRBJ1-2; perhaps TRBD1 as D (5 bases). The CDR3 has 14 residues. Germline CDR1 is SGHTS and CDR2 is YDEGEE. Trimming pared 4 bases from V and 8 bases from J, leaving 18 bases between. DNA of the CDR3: TGTGCCAGCAGCACCCGGACATGGGATGACGGCTACACCTTC. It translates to CASSTRTWDDGYTF.

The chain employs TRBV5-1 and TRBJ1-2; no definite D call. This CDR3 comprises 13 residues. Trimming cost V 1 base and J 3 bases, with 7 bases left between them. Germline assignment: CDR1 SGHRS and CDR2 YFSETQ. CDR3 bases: TGCGCCAGCAGCTTGCGAGAACACTATGGCTACACCTTC. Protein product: CASSLREHYGYTF. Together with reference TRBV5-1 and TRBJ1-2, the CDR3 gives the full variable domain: KAGVTQTPRYLIKTRGQQVTLSCSPISGHRSVSWYQQTPGQGLQFLFEYFSETQRNKGNFPGRFSGRQFSNSRSEMNVSTLELGDSALYLCASSLREHYGYTFGSGTRLTVV.

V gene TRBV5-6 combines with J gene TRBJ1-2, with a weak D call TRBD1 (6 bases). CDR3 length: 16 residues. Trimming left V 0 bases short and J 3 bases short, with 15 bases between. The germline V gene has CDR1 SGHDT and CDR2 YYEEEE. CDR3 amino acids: CASSLAIQGTYYGYTF. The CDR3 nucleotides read TGTGCCAGCAGCTTGGCCATCCAGGGGACTTACTATGGCTACACCTTC.

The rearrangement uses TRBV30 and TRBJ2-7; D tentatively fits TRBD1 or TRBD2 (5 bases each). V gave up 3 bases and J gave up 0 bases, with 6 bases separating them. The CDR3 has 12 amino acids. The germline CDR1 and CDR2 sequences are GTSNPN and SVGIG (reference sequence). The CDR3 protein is CAWRGDSYEQYF. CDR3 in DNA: TGTGCCTGGAGGGGGGACTCCTACGAGCAGTACTTC.

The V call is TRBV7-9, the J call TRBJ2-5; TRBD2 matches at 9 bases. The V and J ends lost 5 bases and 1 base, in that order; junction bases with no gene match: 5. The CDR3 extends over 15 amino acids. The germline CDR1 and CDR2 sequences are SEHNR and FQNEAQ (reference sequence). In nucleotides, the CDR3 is TGTGCCAGCAGCCCGTCTAGCGGGGCCCAAGAGACCCAGTACTTC. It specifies CASSPSSGAQETQYF.

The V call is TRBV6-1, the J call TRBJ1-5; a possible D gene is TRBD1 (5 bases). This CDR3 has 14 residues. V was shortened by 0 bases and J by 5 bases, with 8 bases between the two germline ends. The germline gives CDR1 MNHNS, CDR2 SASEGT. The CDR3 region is CASSEAGTDQPQHF. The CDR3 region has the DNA TGTGCCAGCAGTGAAGCGGGGACGGATCAGCCCCAGCATTTT.

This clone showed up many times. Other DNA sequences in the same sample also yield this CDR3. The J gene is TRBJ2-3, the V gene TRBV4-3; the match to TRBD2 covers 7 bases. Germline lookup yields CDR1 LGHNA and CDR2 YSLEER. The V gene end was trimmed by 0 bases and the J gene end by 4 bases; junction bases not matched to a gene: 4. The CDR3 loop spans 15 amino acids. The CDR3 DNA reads TGCGCCAGCAGCCAAGATGGGAGGGCCTCAGATACGCAGTATTTT. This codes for CASSQDGRASDTQYF.

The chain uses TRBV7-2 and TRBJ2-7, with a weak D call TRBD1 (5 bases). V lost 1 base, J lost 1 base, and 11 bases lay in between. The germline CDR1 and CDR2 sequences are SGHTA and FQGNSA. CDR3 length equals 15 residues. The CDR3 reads CASSLVLAGSYEQYF. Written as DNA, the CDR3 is TGTGCCAGCAGCTTAGTCTTGGCAGGGTCCTACGAGCAGTACTTC.

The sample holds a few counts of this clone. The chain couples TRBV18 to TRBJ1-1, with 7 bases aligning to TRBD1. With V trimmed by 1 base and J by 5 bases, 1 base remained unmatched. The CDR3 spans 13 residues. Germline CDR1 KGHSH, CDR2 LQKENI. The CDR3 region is CASSPQGATEAFF. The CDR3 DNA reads TGTGCCAGCTCACCACAGGGGGCGACTGAAGCTTTCTTT.

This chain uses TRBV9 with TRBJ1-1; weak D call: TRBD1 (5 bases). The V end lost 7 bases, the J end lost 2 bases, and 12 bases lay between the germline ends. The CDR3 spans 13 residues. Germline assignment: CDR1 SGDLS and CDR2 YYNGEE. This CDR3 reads CASSSGGNTEAFF. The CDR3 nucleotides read TGTGCCAGCTCGAGTGGGGGAAACACTGAAGCTTTCTTT. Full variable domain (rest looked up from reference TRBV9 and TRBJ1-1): DSGVTQTPKHLITATGQRVTLRCSPRSGDLSVYWYQQSLDQGLQFLIQYYNGEERAKGNILERFSAQQFPDLHSELNLSSLELGDSALYFCASSSGGNTEAFFGQGTRLTVV.

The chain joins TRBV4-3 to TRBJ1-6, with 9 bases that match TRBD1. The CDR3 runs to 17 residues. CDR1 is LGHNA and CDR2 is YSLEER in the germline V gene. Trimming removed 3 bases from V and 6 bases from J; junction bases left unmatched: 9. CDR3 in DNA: TGCGCCAGCAGCCATGAACCGGGACAGGGATCTAATTCACCCCTCCACTTT. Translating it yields CASSHEPGQGSNSPLHF.

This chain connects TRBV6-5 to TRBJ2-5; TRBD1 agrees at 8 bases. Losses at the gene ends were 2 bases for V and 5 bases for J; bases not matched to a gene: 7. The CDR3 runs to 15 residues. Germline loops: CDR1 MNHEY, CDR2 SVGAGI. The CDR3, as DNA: TGTGCCAGCAGTTACGTCCCCAGGGGGCAGGAGACCCAGTACTTC. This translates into CASSYVPRGQETQYF.

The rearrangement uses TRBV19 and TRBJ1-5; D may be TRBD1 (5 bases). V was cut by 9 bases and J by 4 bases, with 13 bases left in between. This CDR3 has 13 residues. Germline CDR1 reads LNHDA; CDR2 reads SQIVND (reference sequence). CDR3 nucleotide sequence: TGTGCCAGCAGTTTATGGGGGAATCAGCCCCAGCATTTT. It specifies CASSLWGNQPQHF.

CDR3 nucleotides: TGTGCCAGCAGTTTAAGGGCCGCTTTCTTT. It encodes CASSLRAAFF. The chain links TRBV12-3 or TRBV12-4 to TRBJ1-1; D is uncertain. V shed 2 bases and J shed 11 bases, with 6 bases lying between them. This CDR3 is built from 10 residues.

The CDR3 loop reads CASSLGVGPEAFF. The CDR3 coding sequence is TGTGCCAGCAGCTTAGGTGTGGGGCCTGAAGCTTTCTTT. The chain recombines TRBV11-2 with TRBJ1-1, with TRBD1 as a possible D gene (5 bases). Germline CDR1 and CDR2: SGHAT and FQNNGV. V was pared by 1 base and J by 6 bases, with 9 bases between. The CDR3 length is 13 residues. Full variable domain (rest looked up from reference TRBV11-2 and TRBJ1-1): EAGVAQSPRYKIIEKRQSVAFWCNPISGHATLYWYQQILGQGPKLLIQFQNNGVVDDSQLPKDRFSAERLKGVDSTLKIQPAKLEDSAVYLCASSLGVGPEAFFGQGTRLTVV.

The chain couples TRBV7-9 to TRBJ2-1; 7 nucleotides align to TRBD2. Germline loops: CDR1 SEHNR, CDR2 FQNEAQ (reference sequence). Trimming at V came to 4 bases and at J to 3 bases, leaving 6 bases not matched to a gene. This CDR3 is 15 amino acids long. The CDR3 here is CASSSRDYYYNEQFF. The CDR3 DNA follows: TGTGCCAGCAGCTCACGGGACTACTACTACAATGAGCAGTTCTTC.

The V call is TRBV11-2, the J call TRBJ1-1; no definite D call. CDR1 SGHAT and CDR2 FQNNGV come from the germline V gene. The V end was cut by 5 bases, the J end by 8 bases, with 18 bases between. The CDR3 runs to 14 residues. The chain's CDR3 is CASSTIGVRTEAFF. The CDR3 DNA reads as TGTGCCAGCAGCACAATTGGGGTCAGGACCGAAGCTTTCTTT.

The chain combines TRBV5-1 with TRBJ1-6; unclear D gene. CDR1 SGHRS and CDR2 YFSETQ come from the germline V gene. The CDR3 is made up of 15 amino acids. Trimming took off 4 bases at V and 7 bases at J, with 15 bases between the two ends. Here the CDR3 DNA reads TGCGCCAGCAGCCAAGACCCCGCGGCGAATTCACCCCTCCACTTT. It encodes CASSQDPAANSPLHF.

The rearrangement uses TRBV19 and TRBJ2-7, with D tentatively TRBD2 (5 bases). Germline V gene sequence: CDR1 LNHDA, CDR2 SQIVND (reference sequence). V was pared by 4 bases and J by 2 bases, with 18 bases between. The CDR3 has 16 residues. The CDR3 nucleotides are TGTGCCAGTAGTACGGGCCATTCACCGACTACCTACGAGCAGTACTTC. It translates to CASSTGHSPTTYEQYF.

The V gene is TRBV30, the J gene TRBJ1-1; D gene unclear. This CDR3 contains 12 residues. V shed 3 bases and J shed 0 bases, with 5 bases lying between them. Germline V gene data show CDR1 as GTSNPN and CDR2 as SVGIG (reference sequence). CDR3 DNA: TGTGCCTGGAGCGGGATGAACACTGAAGCTTTCTTT. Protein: CAWSGMNTEAFF.

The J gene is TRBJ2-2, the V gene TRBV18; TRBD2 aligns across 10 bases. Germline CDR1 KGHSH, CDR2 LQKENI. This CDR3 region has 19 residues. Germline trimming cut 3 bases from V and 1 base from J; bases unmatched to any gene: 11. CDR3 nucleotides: TGTGCCAGCTCACCCCGAGGCAGTACTAGCGGGAAGAACACCGGGGAGCTGTTTTTT. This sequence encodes CASSPRGSTSGKNTGELFF.

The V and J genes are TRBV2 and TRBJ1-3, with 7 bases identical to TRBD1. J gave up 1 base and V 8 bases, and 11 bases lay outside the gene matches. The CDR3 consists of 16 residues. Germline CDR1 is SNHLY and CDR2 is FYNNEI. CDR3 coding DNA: TGTGCCAGCCGCCGGGACAGCCTCTTATCTGGAAACACCATATATTTT. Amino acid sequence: CASRRDSLLSGNTIYF.

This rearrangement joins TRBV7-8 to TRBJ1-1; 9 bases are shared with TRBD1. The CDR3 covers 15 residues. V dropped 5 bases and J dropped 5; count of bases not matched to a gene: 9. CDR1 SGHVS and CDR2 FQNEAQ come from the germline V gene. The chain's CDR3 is CASSVRQGVKTEAFF. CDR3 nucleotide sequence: TGTGCCAGCAGCGTCCGACAGGGGGTTAAGACTGAAGCTTTCTTT.

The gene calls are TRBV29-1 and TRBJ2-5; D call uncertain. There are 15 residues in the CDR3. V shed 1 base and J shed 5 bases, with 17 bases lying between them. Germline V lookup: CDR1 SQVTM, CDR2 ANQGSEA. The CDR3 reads CSVEGTSYGPETQYF. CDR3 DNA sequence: TGCAGCGTTGAAGGGACCTCCTACGGCCCGGAGACCCAGTACTTC.

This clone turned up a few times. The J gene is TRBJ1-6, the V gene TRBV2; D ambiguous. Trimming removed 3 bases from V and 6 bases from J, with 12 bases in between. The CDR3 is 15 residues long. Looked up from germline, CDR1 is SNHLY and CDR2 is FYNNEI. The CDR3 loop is CASSEEGDANSPLHF. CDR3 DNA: TGTGCCAGCAGTGAGGAGGGCGATGCTAATTCACCCCTCCACTTT.

CDR3 loop: CAWRRDSSYEQYF. The DNA for the CDR3 is TGTGCCTGGAGACGAGATAGCTCCTACGAGCAGTACTTC. The V gene is TRBV30, the J gene TRBJ2-7; D gene ambiguous. The V gene lost 3 bases and the J gene lost 0 bases, with 9 bases spanning the gap. Germline assignment: CDR1 GTSNPN and CDR2 SVGIG (reference sequence). The CDR3 spans 13 residues. The entire variable domain, with the rest obtained from reference TRBV30 and TRBJ2-7, is as follows: SQTIHQWPATLVQPVGSPLSLECTVEGTSNPNLYWYRQAAGRGLQLLFYSVGIGQISSEVPQNLSASRPQDRQFILSSKKLLLSDSGFYLCAWRRDSSYEQYFGPGTRLTVT.

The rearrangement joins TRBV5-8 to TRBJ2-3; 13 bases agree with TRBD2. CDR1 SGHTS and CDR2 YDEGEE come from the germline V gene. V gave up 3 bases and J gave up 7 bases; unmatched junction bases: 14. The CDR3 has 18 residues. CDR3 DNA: TGTGCCAGCAGCTCGGACCCTACTAGCGGGGGGGCCCTGAATACGCAGTATTTT. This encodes CASSSDPTSGGALNTQYF.

In nucleotides, the CDR3 is TGCGCCAGCAGCGCCGGGGCCGGGACAATCCTATCCTACGAGCAGTACTTC. It is translated as CASSAGAGTILSYEQYF. This chain uses TRBV5-1 with TRBJ2-7; a weak D match, TRBD1 (6 bases). Germline lookup yields CDR1 SGHRS and CDR2 YFSETQ. V dropped 4 bases and J dropped 1 base, with 21 bases sitting between them. This CDR3 has 17 amino acids.